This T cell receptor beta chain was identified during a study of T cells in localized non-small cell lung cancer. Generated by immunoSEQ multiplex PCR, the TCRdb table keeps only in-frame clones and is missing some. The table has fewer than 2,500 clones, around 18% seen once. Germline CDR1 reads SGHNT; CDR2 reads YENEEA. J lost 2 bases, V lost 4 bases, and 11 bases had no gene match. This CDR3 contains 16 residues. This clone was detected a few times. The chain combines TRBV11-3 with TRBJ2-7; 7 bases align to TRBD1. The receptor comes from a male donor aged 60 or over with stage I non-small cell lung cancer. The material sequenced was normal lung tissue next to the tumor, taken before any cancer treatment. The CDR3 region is CASSSSGQSFPYEQYF. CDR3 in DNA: TGTGCCAGCAGCTCTTCGGGACAGAGTTTTCCCTACGAGCAGTACTTC. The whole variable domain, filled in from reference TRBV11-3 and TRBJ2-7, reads EAGVVQSPRYKIIEKKQPVAFWCNPISGHNTLYWYLQNLGQGPELLIRYENEEAVDDSQLPKDRFSAERLKGVDSTLKIQPAELGDSAVYLCASSSSGQSFPYEQYFGPGTRLTVT.